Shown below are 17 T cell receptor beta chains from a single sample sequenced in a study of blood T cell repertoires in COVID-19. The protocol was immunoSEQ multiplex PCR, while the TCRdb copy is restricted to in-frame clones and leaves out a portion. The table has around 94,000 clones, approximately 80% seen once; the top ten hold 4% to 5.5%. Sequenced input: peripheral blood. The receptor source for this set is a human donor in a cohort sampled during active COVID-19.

The CDR3 DNA is TGTGCCAGTAGTATGGCGGGGGGCAGTGGCTACACCTTC. Protein product: CASSMAGGSGYTF. The gene calls are TRBV19 and TRBJ1-2, with D perhaps TRBD1 (6 bases). Germline CDR1 LNHDA, CDR2 SQIVND (reference sequence). The ends were cut back, 3 bases at V and 7 bases at J, with 12 bases in the middle. The CDR3 runs 13 residues.

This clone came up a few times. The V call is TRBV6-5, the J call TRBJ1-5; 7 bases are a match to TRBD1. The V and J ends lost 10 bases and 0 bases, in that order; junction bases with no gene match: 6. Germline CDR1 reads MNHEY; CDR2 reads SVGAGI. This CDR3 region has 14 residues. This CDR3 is CATWDRYSNQPQHF. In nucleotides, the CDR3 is TGTGCCACCTGGGACAGATATAGCAATCAGCCCCAGCATTTT.

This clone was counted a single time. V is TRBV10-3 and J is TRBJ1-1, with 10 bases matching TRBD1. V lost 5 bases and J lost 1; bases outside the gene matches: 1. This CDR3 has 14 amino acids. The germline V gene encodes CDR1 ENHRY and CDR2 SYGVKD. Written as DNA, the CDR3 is TGTGCCATCAGTAGACAGGGGGCGAACACTGAAGCTTTCTTT. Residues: CAISRQGANTEAFF.

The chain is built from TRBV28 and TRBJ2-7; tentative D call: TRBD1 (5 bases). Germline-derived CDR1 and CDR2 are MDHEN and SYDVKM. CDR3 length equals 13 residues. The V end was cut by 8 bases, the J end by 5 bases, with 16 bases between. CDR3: CASQAAGPNEQYF. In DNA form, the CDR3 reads TGTGCCAGCCAGGCGGCAGGGCCAAACGAGCAGTACTTC.

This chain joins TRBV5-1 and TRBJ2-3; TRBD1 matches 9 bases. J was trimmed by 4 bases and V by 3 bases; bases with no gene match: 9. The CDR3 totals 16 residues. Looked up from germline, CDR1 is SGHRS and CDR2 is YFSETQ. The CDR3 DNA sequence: TGCGCCAGCAGCTCAACAGGGGGCGCGGTGGCAGATACGCAGTATTTT. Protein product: CASSSTGGAVADTQYF. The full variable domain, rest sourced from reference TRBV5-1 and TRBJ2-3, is KAGVTQTPRYLIKTRGQQVTLSCSPISGHRSVSWYQQTPGQGLQFLFEYFSETQRNKGNFPGRFSGRQFSNSRSEMNVSTLELGDSALYLCASSSTGGAVADTQYFGPGTRLTVL.

In nucleotides, the CDR3 is TGTGCCAGCAGTATACAGCCGAACACTGAAGCTTTCTTT. Translation: CASSIQPNTEAFF. This chain links TRBV28 with TRBJ1-1; D unclear. Trimming cost V 5 bases and J 1 base, with 8 bases left between them. The CDR3 sequence is 13 residues long. The germline V gene encodes CDR1 MDHEN and CDR2 SYDVKM.

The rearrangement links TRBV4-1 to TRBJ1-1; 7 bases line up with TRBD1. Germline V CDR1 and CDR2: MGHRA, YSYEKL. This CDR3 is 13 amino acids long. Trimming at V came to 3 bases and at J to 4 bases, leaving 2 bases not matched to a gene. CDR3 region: CASSQNRGTEAFF. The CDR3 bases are TGCGCCAGCAGCCAGAACAGGGGCACTGAAGCTTTCTTT.

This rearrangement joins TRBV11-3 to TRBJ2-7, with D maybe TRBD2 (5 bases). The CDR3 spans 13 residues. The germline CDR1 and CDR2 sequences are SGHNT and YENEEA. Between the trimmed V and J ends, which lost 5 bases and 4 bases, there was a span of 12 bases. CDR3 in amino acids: CASSQSSGYEQYF. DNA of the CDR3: TGTGCCAGCAGCCAGTCATCGGGGTACGAGCAGTACTTC.

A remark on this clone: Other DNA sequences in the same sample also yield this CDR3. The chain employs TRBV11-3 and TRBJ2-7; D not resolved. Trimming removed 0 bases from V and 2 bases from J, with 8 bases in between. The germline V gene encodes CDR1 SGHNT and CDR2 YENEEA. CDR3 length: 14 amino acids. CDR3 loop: CASSLDPGTYEQYF. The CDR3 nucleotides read TGTGCCAGCAGCTTAGATCCAGGTACCTACGAGCAGTACTTC.

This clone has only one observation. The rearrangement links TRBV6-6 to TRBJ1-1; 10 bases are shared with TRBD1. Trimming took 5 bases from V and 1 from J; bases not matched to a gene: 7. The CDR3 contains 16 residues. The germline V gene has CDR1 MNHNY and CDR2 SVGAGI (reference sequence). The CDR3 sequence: CASSPPGQGKNTEAFF. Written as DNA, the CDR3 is TGTGCCAGCAGTCCACCGGGACAGGGGAAGAACACTGAAGCTTTCTTT.

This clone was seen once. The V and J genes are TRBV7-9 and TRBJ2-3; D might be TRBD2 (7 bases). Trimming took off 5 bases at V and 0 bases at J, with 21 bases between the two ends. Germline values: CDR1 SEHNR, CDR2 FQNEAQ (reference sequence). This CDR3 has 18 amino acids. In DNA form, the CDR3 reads TGTGCCAGCAGCCAAGGGGCGGGGGCCTTTTCTAGCACAGATACGCAGTATTTT. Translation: CASSQGAGAFSSTDTQYF.

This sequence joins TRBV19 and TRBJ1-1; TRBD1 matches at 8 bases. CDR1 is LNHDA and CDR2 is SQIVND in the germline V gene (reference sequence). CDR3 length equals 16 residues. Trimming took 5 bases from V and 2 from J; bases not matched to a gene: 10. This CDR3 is CASSARMDRANTEAFF. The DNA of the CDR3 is TGTGCCAGTAGTGCTCGCATGGACAGGGCTAACACTGAAGCTTTCTTT.

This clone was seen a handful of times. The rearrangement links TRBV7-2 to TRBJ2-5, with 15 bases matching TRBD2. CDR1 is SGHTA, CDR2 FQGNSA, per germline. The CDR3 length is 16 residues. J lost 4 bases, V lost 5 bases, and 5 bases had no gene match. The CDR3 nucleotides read TGTGCCAGCAGCCCTTGGACTAGCGGGGGGGCAGAGACCCAGTACTTC. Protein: CASSPWTSGGAETQYF.

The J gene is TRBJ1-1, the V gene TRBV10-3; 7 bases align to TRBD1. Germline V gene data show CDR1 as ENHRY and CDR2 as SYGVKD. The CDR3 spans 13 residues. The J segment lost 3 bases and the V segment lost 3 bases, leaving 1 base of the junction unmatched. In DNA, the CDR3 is TGTGCCATCAGTGATCAGGGGGACACTGAAGCTTTCTTT. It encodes CAISDQGDTEAFF.

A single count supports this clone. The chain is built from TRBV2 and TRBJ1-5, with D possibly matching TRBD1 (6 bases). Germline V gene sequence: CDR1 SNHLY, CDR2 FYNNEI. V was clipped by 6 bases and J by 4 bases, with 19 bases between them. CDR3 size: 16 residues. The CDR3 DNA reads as TGTGCCAGCAGCATGGGAGGGGGGGCGGAGAATCAGCCCCAGCATTTT. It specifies CASSMGGGAENQPQHF.

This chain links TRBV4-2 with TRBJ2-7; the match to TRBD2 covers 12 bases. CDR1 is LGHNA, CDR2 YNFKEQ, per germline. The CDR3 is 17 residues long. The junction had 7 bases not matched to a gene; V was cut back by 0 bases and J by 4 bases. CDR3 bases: TGTGCCAGCAGCCAAGATCTAGCGGGGGGGCCGGAGTACGAGCAGTACTTC. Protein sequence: CASSQDLAGGPEYEQYF.

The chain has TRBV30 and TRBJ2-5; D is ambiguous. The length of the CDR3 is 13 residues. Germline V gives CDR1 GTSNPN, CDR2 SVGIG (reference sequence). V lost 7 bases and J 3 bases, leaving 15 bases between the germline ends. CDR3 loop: CAFTVNIEETQYF. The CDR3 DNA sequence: TGTGCCTTCACAGTAAATATTGAAGAGACCCAGTACTTC.